These 28 T cell receptor beta chains were all obtained from the same sample, sequenced in a study of blood T cell repertoires in COVID-19. Repertoires were generated with immunoSEQ multiplex PCR, while TCRdb's copy carries only in-frame clones and drops some. The table includes roughly 670,000 clones, approximately 90% detected once. The sequencing sample was made of peripheral blood. The receptors shown here come from a woman aged 18-29 years with acute or convalescent COVID-19.

V usage is TRBV12-2 and J usage is TRBJ2-2; the table's TRBD1 call for D was not verified on the DNA. TRBV12-2 is a pseudogene. The CDR3 has 16 residues. CDR3 in amino acids: CASRGRGFLDTGELFF. CDR3 in DNA: TGTGCAAGTCGCGGCAGGGGGTTCCTGGACACCGGGGAGCTGTTTTTT.

This clone was seen just once. V is TRBV5-1 and J is TRBJ2-3; tentatively, D is TRBD2 (6 bases). V was shortened by 2 bases and J by 3 bases, with 16 bases between the two germline ends. Looked up from germline, CDR1 is SGHRS and CDR2 is YFSETQ. This CDR3 is 16 amino acids long. In DNA, the CDR3 is TGCGCCAGCAGCTTATTGGGCGGGGTCAGTACAGATACGCAGTATTTT. It specifies CASSLLGGVSTDTQYF.

The V and J genes are TRBV19 and TRBJ2-5; 8 bases fit TRBD1. The CDR3 is 13 residues long. V lost 6 bases, J lost 4 bases, and 4 bases stayed unmatched. Germline CDR1 reads LNHDA; CDR2 reads SQIVND (reference sequence). CDR3: CASRTTGGETQYF. The CDR3 nucleotides are TGTGCCAGTAGGACCACAGGGGGAGAGACCCAGTACTTC.

This chain connects TRBV7-2 to TRBJ1-2; 8 nucleotides line up with TRBD1. This CDR3 is built from 16 residues. The V and J ends lost 6 bases and 5 bases, in that order; junction bases with no gene match: 14. Germline lookup yields CDR1 SGHTA and CDR2 FQGNSA. The CDR3 DNA reads as TGTGCCAGCAGTGTCGACAGGGGAAATCTTGAATATGGCTACACCTTC. Translation: CASSVDRGNLEYGYTF.

The chain recombines TRBV6-5 with TRBJ1-5, with 7 bases aligning to TRBD1. J gave up 9 bases and V 8 bases, and 10 bases lay outside the gene matches. The CDR3 is made up of 13 amino acids. Looked up from germline, CDR1 is MNHEY and CDR2 is SVGAGI. The CDR3 DNA reads as TGTGCCAGCGGGACAGCGCTTCGAGGGCCCCAGCATTTT. Protein product: CASGTALRGPQHF.

The chain has TRBV7-8 and TRBJ1-6; 8 bases are shared with TRBD1. V lost 6 bases, J lost 6 bases, and 10 bases stayed unmatched. CDR3 length: 16 amino acids. In germline, CDR1 is SGHVS, CDR2 FQNEAQ. This chain's CDR3 is CASRMDRAQRNSPLHF. The CDR3 DNA reads TGTGCCAGCAGGATGGACAGGGCTCAACGTAATTCACCCCTCCACTTT.

The chain joins TRBV5-6 to TRBJ1-2, with D possibly being TRBD1 (6 bases). Germline V lookup: CDR1 SGHDT, CDR2 YYEEEE. Trimming took 1 base from V and 8 from J, leaving 15 bases between them. This CDR3 spans 14 amino acids. The CDR3 loop reads CASSLYEQGGGYTF. CDR3 coding DNA: TGTGCCAGCAGCTTGTACGAACAGGGTGGAGGCTACACCTTC.

This chain connects TRBV5-1 to TRBJ1-1; no clear D. Germline assignment: CDR1 SGHRS and CDR2 YFSETQ. The CDR3 is made up of 16 amino acids. The V and J ends lost 0 bases and 0 bases respectively, with 12 bases between them. The CDR3 sequence is CASSLVGAFMNTEAFF. The CDR3 bases are TGCGCCAGCAGCTTGGTTGGAGCCTTCATGAACACTGAAGCTTTCTTT.

This chain uses TRBV19 with TRBJ1-1; D gene uncertain. V lost 10 bases and J 0 bases, leaving 12 bases between the germline ends. From germline, CDR1 is LNHDA and CDR2 SQIVND (reference sequence). This CDR3 is built from 13 residues. Here the CDR3 reads CATGSRMNTEAFF. The CDR3 bases are TGTGCCACGGGTTCCCGGATGAACACTGAAGCTTTCTTT.

The chain's CDR3 is CAWSEQYEQYF. The CDR3 nucleotides are TGTGCCTGGAGTGAACAGTACGAGCAGTACTTC. The J gene is TRBJ2-7, the V gene TRBV30; D gene ambiguous. V was cut by 1 base and J by 4 bases, with 5 bases left in between. Germline CDR1 reads GTSNPN; CDR2 reads SVGIG (reference sequence). CDR3 length: 11 amino acids.

This sequence joins TRBV18 and TRBJ1-5, with TRBD1 identical over 8 bases. The V gene's germline CDR1 is KGHSH and CDR2 LQKENI. This CDR3 comprises 15 residues. The V segment lost 4 bases and the J segment 6 bases; nucleotides outside the gene matches: 8. CDR3 DNA sequence: TGTGCCAGCTCACGAGGACAGGGCGGCAGTCAGCCCCAGCATTTT. Translating gives CASSRGQGGSQPQHF.

The rearrangement uses TRBV5-1 and TRBJ2-7; 9 nucleotides line up with TRBD1. Germline CDR1 SGHRS, CDR2 YFSETQ. The CDR3 totals 14 residues. Trimming cost V 3 bases and J 5 bases; bases outside gene matches: 6. CDR3 sequence: CASSSRTGVHEQYF. CDR3 coding DNA: TGCGCCAGCAGCTCGAGGACAGGGGTCCACGAGCAGTACTTC.

The rearrangement links TRBV6-6 to TRBJ1-5; 8 bases match TRBD1. Per the germline V gene, CDR1 is MNHNY and CDR2 is SVGAGI (reference sequence). V lost 7 bases to trimming and J lost 1 base; unmatched junction nucleotides: 6. This CDR3 is 15 amino acids long. This chain's CDR3 is CASKADRASNQPQHF. The CDR3 DNA is TGTGCCAGCAAAGCGGACAGGGCCAGCAATCAGCCCCAGCATTTT.

This chain links TRBV19 with TRBJ1-5, with a tentative D call TRBD1 (6 bases). Germline V gene lookup returns CDR1 LNHDA and CDR2 SQIVND (reference sequence). This CDR3 spans 13 amino acids. Between the trimmed V and J ends, which lost 5 bases and 5 bases, there was a span of 10 bases. In DNA, the CDR3 is TGTGCCAGTAGTCACAGGGTCGATCAGCCCCAGCATTTT. Protein sequence: CASSHRVDQPQHF. The full variable domain, its missing parts supplied by reference TRBV19 and TRBJ1-5, is DGGITQSPKYLFRKEGQNVTLSCEQNLNHDAMYWYRQDPGQGLRLIYYSQIVNDFQKGDIAEGYSVSREKKESFPLTVTSAQKNPTAFYLCASSHRVDQPQHFGDGTRLSIL.

The chain links TRBV15 to TRBJ2-1, with 7 bases that match TRBD2. In germline, CDR1 is LNHNV, CDR2 YYDKDF (reference sequence). V lost 8 bases, J lost 4 bases, and 11 bases stayed unmatched. The CDR3 runs 15 residues. CDR3 protein: CATGPAVRGYNEQFF. CDR3 nucleotides: TGTGCCACCGGCCCCGCCGTGCGGGGGTACAATGAGCAGTTCTTC.

The chain joins TRBV25-1 to TRBJ2-7; D call uncertain. The CDR3 totals 12 residues. Trimming left V 3 bases short and J 5 bases short, with 8 bases between. In germline, CDR1 is MGHDK, CDR2 SYGVNS. CDR3 residues: CASSDNSNEQYF. The CDR3 DNA reads as TGTGCCAGCAGTGATAACAGTAACGAGCAGTACTTC.

The chain is built from TRBV5-3 and TRBJ1-6; D call uncertain. TRBV5-3 belongs to the ORF category, with a function that is uncertain. CDR3 length: 12 residues. Trimming pared 5 bases from V and 5 bases from J, leaving 5 bases between. CDR3 coding DNA: TGTGCCAGAAGTCCAGATAATTCACCCCTCCACTTT. This encodes CARSPDNSPLHF.

The chain combines TRBV4-3 with TRBJ1-1; D is unclear. V was trimmed by 0 bases and J by 5 bases, leaving 7 bases between them. CDR1 and CDR2 from the germline V gene are LGHNA and YSLEER. This CDR3 spans 13 amino acids. The CDR3 region has the DNA TGCGCCAGCAGCCAAGAAATCGGGACTGAAGCTTTCTTT. This codes for CASSQEIGTEAFF.

This chain joins TRBV3-1 (or the pseudogene TRBV3-2) and TRBJ2-5, with 7 bases that match TRBD1. The germline gives CDR1 LGHDT, CDR2 YNNKEL (reference sequence). Trimming at V came to 7 bases and at J to 5 bases, leaving 13 bases not matched to a gene. The CDR3 loop spans 15 amino acids. The CDR3 is CASNVGQGVVETQYF. CDR3 nucleotide sequence: TGTGCCAGCAACGTCGGCCAGGGGGTCGTGGAGACCCAGTACTTC.

This chain's CDR3 is CSVESRGLGDEQFF. In nucleotides, the CDR3 is TGCAGCGTTGAATCCAGGGGGCTAGGGGATGAGCAGTTCTTC. This sequence joins TRBV29-1 and TRBJ2-1; 8 positions agree with TRBD1. V gave up 2 bases and J gave up 8 bases; unmatched junction bases: 8. CDR3 length: 14 residues. Germline V gives CDR1 SQVTM, CDR2 ANQGSEA.

The gene calls are TRBV6-1 and TRBJ2-3; TRBD2 aligns across 10 bases. Germline CDR1 reads MNHNS; CDR2 reads SASEGT. This CDR3 is built from 15 residues. The J segment lost 6 bases and the V segment lost 3 bases, leaving 6 bases of the junction unmatched. CDR3 sequence reads: CASSEILAGSDTQYF. The DNA for the CDR3 is TGTGCCAGCAGTGAGATACTAGCGGGGTCGGATACGCAGTATTTT.

This chain joins TRBV30 and TRBJ1-6; the D is unclear. Per the germline V gene, CDR1 is GTSNPN and CDR2 is SVGIG (reference sequence). The CDR3 covers 11 residues. Trimming stripped 2 bases from V and 7 bases from J, with 3 bases between. In DNA form, the CDR3 reads TGTGCCTGGAGTCAGAATTCACCCCTCCACTTT. Protein product: CAWSQNSPLHF.

This chain connects TRBV7-9 to TRBJ2-1, with D possibly matching TRBD1 (7 bases). Trimming pared 4 bases from V and 5 bases from J, leaving 18 bases between. CDR1 and CDR2 from the germline V gene are SEHNR and FQNEAQ (reference sequence). This CDR3 region has 16 residues. The CDR3 here is CASSSRQGGMDNEQFF. The CDR3 DNA sequence: TGTGCCAGCAGCTCCAGACAGGGAGGCATGGACAATGAGCAGTTCTTC. The full variable domain, its missing parts supplied by reference TRBV7-9 and TRBJ2-1, is DTGVSQNPRHKITKRGQNVTFRCDPISEHNRLYWYRQTLGQGPEFLTYFQNEAQLEKSRLLSDRFSAERPKGSFSTLEIQRTEQGDSAMYLCASSSRQGGMDNEQFFGPGTRLTVL.

The J gene is TRBJ1-6, the V gene TRBV6-6; D may be TRBD1 (5 bases). The V gene's germline CDR1 is MNHNY and CDR2 SVGAGI (reference sequence). The CDR3 is made up of 15 amino acids. Between the trimmed V and J ends, which lost 6 bases and 7 bases, there was a span of 16 bases. CDR3 coding DNA: TGTGCCAGCAGCGCCCCGGCAGGGTTGAATTCACCCCTCCACTTT. It yields the protein CASSAPAGLNSPLHF.

This chain connects TRBV3-1 (or the pseudogene TRBV3-2) to TRBJ1-1, with 12 bases aligning to TRBD1. CDR3 size: 20 residues. After removal of 5 bases from V and 4 bases from J, the junction contained 20 bases not matched to a gene. Per germline, CDR1 LGHDT and CDR2 YNNKEL (reference sequence). The CDR3 DNA reads as TGTGCCAGCAGCAACTGGAGATGGGACAGGGGGCGGCCCTACGCCACTGAAGCTTTCTTT. Residues: CASSNWRWDRGRPYATEAFF.

The chain combines TRBV6-5 with TRBJ2-7, with 10 bases fitting TRBD2. Germline CDR1 is MNHEY and CDR2 is SVGAGI. The CDR3 covers 12 residues. Losses at the gene ends were 10 bases for V and 3 bases for J; bases not matched to a gene: 3. The CDR3 loop is CATQRGGYEQYF. CDR3 DNA sequence: TGTGCCACCCAGCGGGGGGGCTACGAGCAGTACTTC.

The chain carries TRBV5-1 and TRBJ2-3; 9 nucleotides agree with TRBD2. This CDR3 has 15 amino acids. The V segment lost 0 bases and the J segment 6 bases; nucleotides outside the gene matches: 5. Germline V CDR1 and CDR2: SGHRS, YFSETQ. CDR3 coding DNA: TGCGCCAGCAGCTTGGGGACTAGCGCGGGGGATACGCAGTATTTT. It is translated as CASSLGTSAGDTQYF.

The chain links TRBV7-9 to TRBJ2-1; TRBD1 agrees at 7 bases. CDR1 and CDR2 from the germline V gene are SEHNR and FQNEAQ (reference sequence). The length of the CDR3 is 13 residues. Trimming at V came to 10 bases and at J to 4 bases, leaving 7 bases not matched to a gene. CDR3 sequence reads: CAIRQGMYNEQFF. CDR3 DNA: TGTGCCATAAGACAGGGAATGTACAATGAGCAGTTCTTC.